A selection of T cell receptor beta chains follows, all from one sample in a study of blood T cell repertoires in COVID-19. Clones were read by immunoSEQ multiplex PCR, and TCRdb kept only the in-frame ones, dropping some. Here the sample spans around 140,000 clones, approximately 90% being singletons. The sample comprised peripheral blood. The source of these receptors is a human donor with COVID-19, enrolled during active disease. The donor label of this sample is uncertain. CDR3s include the opening cysteine and the closing phenylalanine or tryptophan. A D gene is named only where the DNA matches it firmly. Some rows mark clone size as missing; the rest say once, few, many or name a class of expanded clone.

clone size: .
CDR3 length: 15
V gene: TRBV5-1
J gene: TRBJ1-6
D gene: TRBD1
CDR3 protein: CASSPRTGSGSPLHF
CDR3 DNA: TGCGCCAGCAGCCCTCGGACAGGGTCGGGTTCACCCCTCCACTTT

clone size: .
CDR3 length: 17
V gene: TRBV24-1
J gene: TRBJ1-4
D gene: TRBD1
CDR3 protein: CATSDSAEGQGYEKLFF
CDR3 DNA: TGTGCCACCAGTGATTCTGCCGAGGGACAGGGCTATGAAAAACTGTTTTTT

clone size: .
CDR3 length: 15
V gene: TRBV5-1
J gene: TRBJ2-5
D gene: .
CDR3 protein: CASSLETAERETQYF
CDR3 DNA: TGCGCCAGCAGCTTGGAGACGGCCGAGAGGGAGACCCAGTACTTC

clone size: once
CDR3 length: 15
V gene: TRBV2
J gene: TRBJ1-5
D gene: .
CDR3 protein: CASGNTLRRNQPQHF
CDR3 DNA: TGTGCCAGCGGTAACACTTTGAGGCGCAATCAGCCCCAGCATTTT

clone size: .
CDR3 length: 18
V gene: TRBV19
J gene: TRBJ1-2
D gene: TRBD1
CDR3 protein: CASSSWTGGPRSNYGYTF
CDR3 DNA: TGTGCCAGTAGCAGTTGGACAGGGGGCCCCCGCTCAAACTATGGCTACACCTTC

clone size: .
CDR3 length: 13
V gene: TRBV27
J gene: TRBJ1-6
D gene: TRBD1
CDR3 protein: CASSRDRGSPLHF
CDR3 DNA: TGTGCCAGCAGCCGGGACAGGGGCTCACCCCTCCACTTT

clone size: .
CDR3 length: 16
V gene: TRBV9
J gene: TRBJ1-3
D gene: TRBD1
CDR3 protein: CASSPVARGPGNTIYF
CDR3 DNA: TGTGCCAGCAGCCCAGTGGCCAGGGGGCCCGGAAACACCATATATTTT

clone size: .
CDR3 length: 15
V gene: TRBV5-1
J gene: TRBJ2-5
D gene: .
CDR3 protein: CASSLAAGREETQYF
CDR3 DNA: TGCGCCAGCAGCTTGGCCGCAGGGCGTGAAGAGACCCAGTACTTC

clone size: .
CDR3 length: 14
V gene: TRBV4-1
J gene: TRBJ1-5
D gene: .
CDR3 protein: CASSQGHSNQPQHF
CDR3 DNA: TGCGCCAGCAGCCAAGGACACAGCAATCAGCCCCAGCATTTT

clone size: .
CDR3 length: 16
V gene: TRBV27
J gene: TRBJ2-1
D gene: TRBD2
CDR3 protein: CASSLSRLAGVDEQFF
CDR3 DNA: TGTGCCAGCAGTCTCTCGCGACTAGCGGGAGTGGATGAGCAGTTCTTC

clone size: .
CDR3 length: 11
V gene: TRBV30
J gene: TRBJ1-6
D gene: .
CDR3 protein: CAWSVTSALHF
CDR3 DNA: TGTGCCTGGAGTGTAACGTCGGCCCTCCACTTT

clone size: .
CDR3 length: 14
V gene: TRBV5-6
J gene: TRBJ2-3
D gene: .
CDR3 protein: CASSDVGTTDTQYF
CDR3 DNA: TGTGCCAGCAGCGACGTGGGGACAACAGATACGCAGTATTTT

clone size: .
CDR3 length: 14
V gene: TRBV7-9
J gene: TRBJ2-5
D gene: .
CDR3 protein: CASSLGSGEETQYF
CDR3 DNA: TGTGCCAGCAGCTTAGGGTCGGGGGAAGAGACCCAGTACTTC

clone size: once
CDR3 length: 15
V gene: TRBV2
J gene: TRBJ2-3
D gene: TRBD1
CDR3 protein: CASSVWGQVTDTQYF
CDR3 DNA: TGTGCCAGCAGTGTTTGGGGACAGGTCACAGATACGCAGTATTTT

clone size: .
CDR3 length: 12
V gene: TRBV25-1
J gene: TRBJ2-7
D gene: .
CDR3 protein: CASSDQDYEQYF
CDR3 DNA: TGTGCCAGCAGTGATCAGGACTACGAGCAGTACTTC

clone size: .
CDR3 length: 14
V gene: TRBV14
J gene: TRBJ2-1
D gene: .
CDR3 protein: CASSRDSSYNEQFF
CDR3 DNA: TGTGCCAGCAGCCGGGACTCCTCCTACAATGAGCAGTTCTTC

clone size: once
CDR3 length: 13
V gene: TRBV7-9
J gene: TRBJ1-4
D gene: .
CDR3 protein: CASSAGLNEKLFF
CDR3 DNA: TGTGCCAGCAGCGCGGGACTTAATGAAAAACTGTTTTTT

clone size: .
CDR3 length: 14
V gene: TRBV6-5
J gene: TRBJ1-1
D gene: .
CDR3 protein: CASSYSTGNTEAFF
CDR3 DNA: TGTGCCAGCAGTTACTCGACAGGGAACACTGAAGCTTTCTTT

clone size: .
CDR3 length: 14
V gene: TRBV6-5
J gene: TRBJ1-2
D gene: TRBD1
CDR3 protein: CASSHRTGGYGYTF
CDR3 DNA: TGTGCCAGCAGTCACCGGACAGGGGGATATGGCTACACCTTC

clone size: .
CDR3 length: 15
V gene: TRBV6-5
J gene: TRBJ1-3
D gene: .
CDR3 protein: CASSSPGSTGNTIYF
CDR3 DNA: TGTGCCAGCAGCAGCCCCGGGTCCACTGGAAACACCATATATTTT

clone size: .
CDR3 length: 15
V gene: TRBV19
J gene: TRBJ1-5
D gene: .
CDR3 protein: CASSSDTGVNQPQHF
CDR3 DNA: TGTGCCAGTAGTTCGGACACGGGGGTGAATCAGCCCCAGCATTTT

clone size: .
CDR3 length: 17
V gene: TRBV25-1
J gene: TRBJ2-5
D gene: TRBD2
CDR3 protein: CASSEATLAGHQETQYF
CDR3 DNA: TGTGCCAGCAGTGAGGCTACCCTAGCGGGACACCAAGAGACCCAGTACTTC

clone size: .
CDR3 length: 13
V gene: TRBV9
J gene: TRBJ1-4
D gene: .
CDR3 protein: CASSAGAAEKLFF
CDR3 DNA: TGTGCCAGCAGCGCAGGGGCAGCTGAAAAACTGTTTTTT

clone size: .
CDR3 length: 13
V gene: TRBV10-3
J gene: TRBJ2-7
D gene: .
CDR3 protein: CAISERREDEQYF
CDR3 DNA: TGTGCCATCAGTGAAAGGCGGGAAGACGAGCAGTACTTC

clone size: .
CDR3 length: 20
V gene: TRBV29-1
J gene: TRBJ2-3
D gene: TRBD2
CDR3 protein: CSVEDRGLAGTSRFSDTQYF
CDR3 DNA: TGCAGCGTTGAAGATAGGGGACTAGCGGGGACCTCTCGGTTTTCAGATACGCAGTATTTT

clone size: .
CDR3 length: 17
V gene: TRBV5-5
J gene: TRBJ1-2
D gene: TRBD1
CDR3 protein: CASSLQSRGQGQDGYTF
CDR3 DNA: TGTGCCAGCAGCCTCCAGTCACGGGGACAGGGACAGGATGGCTACACCTTC

clone size: once
CDR3 length: 14
V gene: TRBV14
J gene: TRBJ1-2
D gene: TRBD1
CDR3 protein: CASSQEDRGYGYTF
CDR3 DNA: TGTGCCAGCAGCCAAGAGGACAGGGGCTATGGCTACACCTTC

clone size: .
CDR3 length: 14
V gene: TRBV9
J gene: TRBJ1-1
D gene: .
CDR3 protein: CASSVAGMNTEAFF
CDR3 DNA: TGTGCCAGCAGCGTAGCAGGGATGAACACTGAAGCTTTCTTT

clone size: .
CDR3 length: 14
V gene: TRBV6-5
J gene: TRBJ1-2
D gene: .
CDR3 protein: CASHPRGHLYGYTF
CDR3 DNA: TGTGCCAGCCACCCCCGGGGACACCTCTATGGCTACACCTTC

clone size: .
CDR3 length: 15
V gene: TRBV7-9
J gene: TRBJ2-5
D gene: .
CDR3 protein: CASSLAGEARETQYF
CDR3 DNA: TGTGCCAGCAGCTTAGCGGGGGAGGCCCGAGAGACCCAGTACTTC

clone size: .
CDR3 length: 13
V gene: TRBV9
J gene: TRBJ2-5
D gene: .
CDR3 protein: CASSVRGQETQYF
CDR3 DNA: TGTGCCAGCAGCGTAAGAGGGCAAGAGACCCAGTACTTC

clone size: .
CDR3 length: 15
V gene: TRBV6-2/TRBV6-3
J gene: TRBJ2-6
D gene: .
CDR3 protein: CASSPGGAGANVLTF
CDR3 DNA: TGTGCCAGCAGCCCAGGGGGGGCCGGGGCCAACGTCCTGACTTTC

clone size: .
CDR3 length: 15
V gene: TRBV2
J gene: TRBJ2-3
D gene: TRBD1
CDR3 protein: CASSDVDRAEDTQYF
CDR3 DNA: TGTGCCAGCAGTGATGTGGACAGGGCTGAAGATACGCAGTATTTT

clone size: .
CDR3 length: 15
V gene: TRBV7-3
J gene: TRBJ2-3
D gene: .
CDR3 protein: CASSPSAESTDTQYF
CDR3 DNA: TGTGCCAGCAGCCCCTCCGCGGAGAGCACAGATACGCAGTATTTT

clone size: .
CDR3 length: 17
V gene: TRBV19
J gene: TRBJ2-5
D gene: TRBD2
CDR3 protein: CASTPGLAGALRETQYF
CDR3 DNA: TGTGCCAGTACCCCTGGGTTAGCGGGGGCCCTCCGGGAGACCCAGTACTTC

clone size: .
CDR3 length: 14
V gene: TRBV7-9
J gene: TRBJ1-4
D gene: .
CDR3 protein: CASSSTGSNEKLFF
CDR3 DNA: TGTGCCAGCAGCAGTACCGGGTCTAATGAAAAACTGTTTTTT

clone size: .
CDR3 length: 15
V gene: TRBV20-1
J gene: TRBJ2-7
D gene: TRBD2
CDR3 protein: CSASSALAGTYEQYF
CDR3 DNA: TGCAGTGCTAGTAGTGCGCTAGCGGGTACCTACGAGCAGTACTTC

clone size: once
CDR3 length: 15
V gene: TRBV7-9
J gene: TRBJ2-2
D gene: TRBD1
CDR3 protein: CASSLGQGDTGELFF
CDR3 DNA: TGTGCCAGCAGCTTAGGACAGGGGGACACCGGGGAGCTGTTTTTT

clone size: .
CDR3 length: 14
V gene: TRBV9
J gene: TRBJ1-2
D gene: .
CDR3 protein: CASSVGAGDYGYTF
CDR3 DNA: TGTGCCAGCAGCGTAGGGGCAGGGGACTATGGCTACACCTTC

clone size: .
CDR3 length: 15
V gene: TRBV19
J gene: TRBJ1-1
D gene: TRBD1
CDR3 protein: CASSIVGQGVPEAFF
CDR3 DNA: TGTGCCAGTAGTATAGTAGGACAGGGGGTCCCTGAAGCTTTCTTT

clone size: .
CDR3 length: 14
V gene: TRBV27
J gene: TRBJ1-1
D gene: TRBD1
CDR3 protein: CASSFLTGQGEAFF
CDR3 DNA: TGTGCCAGCAGTTTCCTAACGGGACAGGGTGAAGCTTTCTTT

clone size: .
CDR3 length: 16
V gene: TRBV25-1
J gene: TRBJ2-6
D gene: .
CDR3 protein: CASSESSGPGANVLTF
CDR3 DNA: TGTGCCAGCAGTGAATCCTCAGGGCCTGGGGCCAACGTCCTGACTTTC

clone size: .
CDR3 length: 14
V gene: TRBV28
J gene: TRBJ2-7
D gene: TRBD2
CDR3 protein: CASYLSGSSYEQYF
CDR3 DNA: TGTGCCAGCTACCTTAGCGGGAGCTCCTACGAGCAGTACTTC

clone size: .
CDR3 length: 16
V gene: TRBV9
J gene: TRBJ2-1
D gene: TRBD1
CDR3 protein: CASSGATGGAGNEQFF
CDR3 DNA: TGTGCCAGCAGCGGGGCCACAGGGGGCGCGGGCAATGAGCAGTTCTTC

clone size: .
CDR3 length: 14
V gene: TRBV18
J gene: TRBJ1-1
D gene: TRBD1
CDR3 protein: CASSPDRVNTEAFF
CDR3 DNA: TGTGCCAGCTCACCGGACAGGGTAAACACTGAAGCTTTCTTT

clone size: .
CDR3 length: 10
V gene: TRBV2
J gene: TRBJ1-1
D gene: .
CDR3 protein: CASNNYWAFF
CDR3 DNA: TGTGCCAGCAATAACTATTGGGCTTTCTTT

clone size: .
CDR3 length: 15
V gene: TRBV24-1
J gene: TRBJ1-1
D gene: TRBD1
CDR3 protein: CATSGWDRLNTEAFF
CDR3 DNA: TGTGCCACCAGTGGGTGGGACAGGCTAAACACTGAAGCTTTCTTT